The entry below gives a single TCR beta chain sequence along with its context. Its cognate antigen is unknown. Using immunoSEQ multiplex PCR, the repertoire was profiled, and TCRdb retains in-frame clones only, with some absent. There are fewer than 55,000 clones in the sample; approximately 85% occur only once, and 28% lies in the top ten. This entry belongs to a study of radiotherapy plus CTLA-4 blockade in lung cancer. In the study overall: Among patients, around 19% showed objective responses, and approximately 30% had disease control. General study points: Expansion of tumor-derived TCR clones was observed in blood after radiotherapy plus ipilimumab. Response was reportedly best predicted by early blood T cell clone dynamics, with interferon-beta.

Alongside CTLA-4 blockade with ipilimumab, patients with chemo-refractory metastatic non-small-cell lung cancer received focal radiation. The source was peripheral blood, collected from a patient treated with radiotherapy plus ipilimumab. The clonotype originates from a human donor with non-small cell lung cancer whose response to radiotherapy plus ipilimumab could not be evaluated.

CDR3 in DNA: TGTGCCAGCAGCTCCCCAGGGGTGGGGACTAGCAATGAGCAGTTCTTC. It translates to CASSSPGVGTSNEQFF. V gene TRBV7-9 combines with J gene TRBJ2-1; 8 bases map to TRBD2. Unmatched junction bases numbered 11, after V lost 4 bases and J lost 6 bases. From germline, CDR1 is SEHNR and CDR2 FQNEAQ (reference sequence). The CDR3 loop spans 16 amino acids.